One sample yielded the 9 T cell receptor beta chains listed below, sequenced in a study of post-analysis software for immune sequencing data (dated by TCRdb to the mid-2010s). Results and caveats for the whole study, not just this receptor: About 5 TRBV segments, including TRBV5-6, TRBV5-1 and TRBV20-1, were significantly more frequent in patients than controls.

These receptors lack a known antigen. The library was prepared using PCR. Sequencing instrument: Illumina HiSeq 2500. To reduce PCR and sequencing biases, unique molecular identifiers were built into the TCR beta cDNA libraries. TCRdb's own reprocessing of the public reads used fastp at Q25 and MiXCR and kept productive beta chains. Rows with a matching CDR3 protein are joined into one entry that keeps the most common DNA and genes. Within this sample are about 770,000 distinct CDR3 sequences, with roughly 50% of them counted one time only. The top ten constitute roughly 5% of the sample. Sequences were obtained from blood. Receptors were obtained from a girl aged 5 to 17 with multiple sclerosis.

In its sample, this clonotype was seen a few times. J is TRBJ2-4 and V is TRBV15, with 10 bases aligning to TRBD2. The V gene end was trimmed by 5 bases and the J gene end by 3 bases; junction bases not matched to a gene: 16. The CDR3 has 19 residues. Per germline, CDR1 LNHNV and CDR2 YYDKDF (reference sequence). The CDR3 region is CATSHFPAGGLGGKNIQYF. The CDR3 DNA reads TGTGCCACCAGCCATTTTCCAGCGGGAGGGCTAGGGGGCAAAAACATTCAGTACTTC. Based on the CDR3 plus reference TRBV15 and TRBJ2-4, the full variable domain is DAMVIQNPRYQVTQFGKPVTLSCSQTLNHNVMYWYQQKSSQAPKLLFHYYDKDFNNEADTPDNFQSRRPNTSFCFLDIRSPGLGDTAMYLCATSHFPAGGLGGKNIQYFGAGTRLSVL.

In this sample, this clonotype turned up a few times. The V gene is TRBV6-1, the J gene TRBJ2-7; 8 nucleotides line up with TRBD2. J gave up 3 bases and V 6 bases, and 7 bases lay outside the gene matches. The CDR3 runs 14 residues. Germline loops: CDR1 MNHNS, CDR2 SASEGT. CDR3: CASREGLGRYEQYF. CDR3 bases: TGTGCCAGCAGGGAGGGACTAGGCCGCTACGAGCAGTACTTC.

The CDR3 sequence is CASSLVGTGDEKLFF. The CDR3 nucleotides are TGTGCCAGCAGCTTAGTAGGGACAGGGGATGAAAAACTGTTTTTT. The gene calls are TRBV7-9 and TRBJ1-4; 10 bases match TRBD1. The CDR3 sequence is 15 residues long. V trimming: 1 base; J trimming: 6 bases; junction bases outside the gene matches: 2. CDR1 is SEHNR and CDR2 is FQNEAQ in the germline V gene (reference sequence). Based on the CDR3 plus reference TRBV7-9 and TRBJ1-4, the full variable domain is DTGVSQNPRHKITKRGQNVTFRCDPISEHNRLYWYRQTLGQGPEFLTYFQNEAQLEKSRLLSDRFSAERPKGSFSTLEIQRTEQGDSAMYLCASSLVGTGDEKLFFGSGTQLSVL.

J is TRBJ2-5 and V is TRBV10-3; D is uncertain. Germline CDR1 ENHRY, CDR2 SYGVKD. The CDR3 is 11 residues long. The V end lost 8 bases, the J end lost 2 bases, and 6 bases lay between the germline ends. The DNA for the CDR3 is TGTGCCATCGGACCACAAGAGACCCAGTACTTC. Translation gives CAIGPQETQYF.

DNA of the CDR3: TGCAGCGCCCAAACGACTAGCGGAAAGGGGCAAACCTACGAGCAGTACTTC. Protein product: CSAQTTSGKGQTYEQYF. The chain links TRBV29-1 to TRBJ2-7; 9 nucleotides line up with TRBD2. The CDR3 contains 17 residues. V lost 7 bases, J lost 2 bases, and 18 bases stayed unmatched. The germline gives CDR1 SQVTM, CDR2 ANQGSEA.

The chain employs TRBV28 and TRBJ1-1, with D possibly TRBD1 on 6 matching bases. Germline assignment: CDR1 MDHEN and CDR2 SYDVKM. This CDR3 has 16 amino acids. Trimming left V 5 bases short and J 1 base short, with 17 bases between. This chain's CDR3 is CASSPTSGTRNTEAFF. The CDR3 DNA reads as TGTGCCAGCAGTCCAACCTCGGGGACACGGAACACTGAAGCTTTCTTT.

The CDR3 loop is CASSLLAGATISYEQYF. For the CDR3, the DNA is TGTGCCAGCAGCTTGTTGGCAGGGGCGACCATCTCCTACGAGCAGTACTTC. This rearrangement joins TRBV5-6 to TRBJ2-7, with a tentative D call TRBD1 (6 bases). CDR1 SGHDT and CDR2 YYEEEE come from the germline V gene. This CDR3 region has 17 residues. The V end was cut by 1 base, the J end by 0 bases, with 17 bases between.

This clonotype was detected only a few times. This chain links TRBV20-1 with TRBJ2-7; the match to TRBD2 covers 8 bases. In germline, CDR1 is DFQATT, CDR2 SNEGSKA (reference sequence). The CDR3 runs 15 residues. Trimming at V came to 4 bases and at J to 6 bases, leaving 14 bases not matched to a gene. The CDR3 spells CSAIPGTSLSGEQYF. DNA for the CDR3: TGCAGTGCTATACCCGGGACTAGTCTTTCAGGCGAGCAGTACTTC.

The chain is built from TRBV20-1 and TRBJ2-1; 14 bases line up with TRBD2. Per germline, CDR1 DFQATT and CDR2 SNEGSKA (reference sequence). This CDR3 is built from 15 residues. The V and J ends lost 3 bases and 8 bases, in that order; junction bases with no gene match: 6. The CDR3 here is CSASGLAGGGDEQFF. For the CDR3, the DNA is TGCAGTGCTAGTGGACTAGCGGGAGGCGGGGATGAGCAGTTCTTC.